This T cell receptor (beta chain) was identified during a study of blood T cell repertoires in COVID-19. In the authors' workflow: Scientists estimated how many nucleated cells there were by amplifying reference gene primers. Sequenced by immunoSEQ multiplex PCR; TCRdb stores in-frame clones only, minus some. V and J calls and clone size come straight from that table; D and trimming were deduced from the DNA. Among 50,000 or so clones listed, 85% to 90% were seen once. Germline CDR1 and CDR2: SNHLY and FYNNEI. This CDR3 spans 15 amino acids. J gave up 5 bases and V 5 bases, and 8 bases lay outside the gene matches.

J is TRBJ1-1 and V is TRBV2; 10 nucleotides agree with TRBD1. The receptor's source is a human donor in a cohort sampled during active COVID-19. What was sequenced was peripheral blood. The CDR3 DNA reads as TGTGCCAGCAGTCGACAGGGGGCGGTAGGTACTGAAGCTTTCTTT. This encodes CASSRQGAVGTEAFF.